The clone carrying this T cell receptor (beta chain) showed up just once. What it binds is unknown. The donors (healthy individuals) were bone marrow donors. Though probably carrying unrecorded immune exposures, donors were nominally healthy at sampling. CDR3 length: 15 residues. Germline CDR1 is SGHTA and CDR2 is FQGNSA. Losses at the gene ends were 6 bases for V and 0 bases for J; bases not matched to a gene: 8. The PCR employed 60 Vbeta primers together with 13 Jbeta primers. Repertoires were generated with immunoSEQ multiplex PCR, while TCRdb's copy carries only in-frame clones and drops some. The data hold 50,000 or so clones, with roughly four fifths observed a single time. The sample originates from a study of cytomegalovirus exposure and HLA in healthy donors. Study overall: An earlier analysis identified approximately 120 million unique TCR beta sequences in approximately 170 million T cells. Findings and caveats of the study: Later analysis indicated greater clonal expansion among HLA-associated TCR beta chains than among equally common other chains.

Sequences were obtained from PBMCs. The rearrangement links TRBV7-2 to TRBJ2-7, with TRBD2 matching over 7 bases. The clonotype comes from a woman in her 40s in good health and CMV-seropositive. The CDR3: CASSRTSAISYEQYF. The DNA of the CDR3 is TGTGCCAGCAGTCGTACTAGCGCCATCTCCTACGAGCAGTACTTC.